Reported below is one T cell receptor (beta chain). RNA, at about 0.45 to 1 ug, was reverse transcribed with random hexamers. TCRdb used MiXCR to reprocess the immunoSEQ multiplex PCR reads, holding one entry per CDR3 protein. The repertoire holds approximately 260,000 distinct CDR3 sequences, with 90% to 96% as singletons. The CDR3 sequence is 14 residues long. Germline V CDR1 and CDR2: SGHRS, YFSETQ. Trimming shortened V by 4 bases and J by 2 bases, and 13 bases separated the two germline ends. These data belong to a study of CD8 T cells in Susac syndrome. J is TRBJ2-7 and V is TRBV5-1; possibly TRBD1 for D (6 bases). The sequenced sample was CD4+ T cells from PBMCs. The sequence came from a human donor with Susac syndrome. The CDR3 is CASSPEWGPYEQYF. CDR3 sequence (DNA): TGCGCCAGCAGCCCGGAGTGGGGGCCCTACGAGCAGTACTTC.